These 15 T cell receptor beta chains were sequenced from one sample in a study of beta chain features in type 1 diabetes. Overall study results and limits: Type 1 diabetes patients had moderately but significantly shorter TCRB CDR3s in all four CD4+ subsets.

These receptors have no known antigen. As every portion of the isolated RNA was reverse transcribed, the sequencing read expressed TCRB transcripts. Measured with immunoSEQ multiplex PCR; TCRdb has only the in-frame clones, and not every one. The sample has 350,000 to 400,000 clones; around 13% are singletons. Sequenced material: naive CD4+ T cells from blood. These receptors came from a woman between 18 and 30 years old with type 1 diabetes.

The chain carries TRBV29-1 and TRBJ2-3; perhaps TRBD1 as D (5 bases). Per the germline V gene, CDR1 is SQVTM and CDR2 is ANQGSEA. The V end was cut by 0 bases, the J end by 5 bases, with 6 bases between. CDR3 length: 12 residues. The CDR3 loop is CSVEDQGDTQYF. The CDR3 DNA reads TGCAGCGTTGAAGACCAGGGAGATACGCAGTATTTT.

This clone was seen only once. The chain is built from TRBV6-5 and TRBJ2-7; D perhaps matches TRBD2 (6 bases). Trimming removed 10 bases from V and 7 bases from J, with 17 bases in between. Germline V gene data show CDR1 as MNHEY and CDR2 as SVGAGI. The CDR3 sequence is 12 residues long. CDR3 sequence: CATKEGSREQYF. The CDR3 DNA is TGTGCCACCAAGGAGGGATCGAGGGAGCAGTACTTC.

There are a few counts of this clone. The genes are TRBV4-3 and TRBJ1-5; perhaps TRBD1 as D (6 bases). Deletions cut 0 bases from V and 4 bases from J, with 13 bases between. Germline V gene data show CDR1 as LGHNA and CDR2 as YSLEER. The CDR3 length is 16 residues. The CDR3 DNA reads TGCGCCAGCAGCCAAGATACGGGACATCCAAATCAGCCCCAGCATTTT. The encoded protein is CASSQDTGHPNQPQHF.

This clone has a handful of counts. This chain joins TRBV28 and TRBJ2-7; 7 nucleotides line up with TRBD1. The CDR3 is 15 amino acids. Trimming at V came to 1 base and at J to 3 bases, leaving 6 bases not matched to a gene. CDR1 MDHEN and CDR2 SYDVKM come from the germline V gene. The chain's CDR3 is CASSLSDRARYEQYF. In DNA, the CDR3 is TGTGCCAGCAGTTTATCCGACAGGGCACGCTACGAGCAGTACTTC.

This clone was recorded a few times. This chain uses TRBV7-9 with TRBJ1-1; D not certain. The CDR3 has 13 residues. The germline V gene encodes CDR1 SEHNR and CDR2 FQNEAQ (reference sequence). V lost 6 bases to trimming and J lost 3 bases, with 11 bases between them. The CDR3 loop reads CASRELSDTEAFF. The CDR3 DNA is TGTGCCAGCAGGGAGTTGAGTGACACTGAAGCTTTCTTT.

The sample holds a few counts of this clone. One junction end disagrees with the germline gene, perhaps due to a read error. The genes are TRBV5-1 and TRBJ2-3; TRBD2 matches at 10 bases. Germline V gives CDR1 SGHRS, CDR2 YFSETQ. The CDR3 covers 15 residues. CDR3 protein: CASGLSGRAGDTQYF. CDR3 DNA: TGCGCCAGCGGCTTGAGCGGGAGGGCCGGAGATACGCAGTATTTT.

For the CDR3, the DNA is TGCAGCGTTAGCGGCCGAGCCCGGCCTGGCTACACCTTC. Translating it yields CSVSGRARPGYTF. The chain recombines TRBV29-1 with TRBJ1-2; no clear D. The CDR3 length is 13 residues. The ends were cut back, 5 bases at V and 7 bases at J, with 17 bases in the middle. Germline-derived CDR1 and CDR2 are SQVTM and ANQGSEA.

The chain uses TRBV4-3 and TRBJ1-2, with D maybe TRBD1 (5 bases). The CDR3 consists of 16 residues. V lost 3 bases and J lost 3, with 17 bases in between. CDR1 is LGHNA, CDR2 YSLEER, per germline. Written as DNA, the CDR3 is TGCGCCAGCAGCCACCAAACCTTGGGACTGGACTATGGCTACACCTTC. This sequence encodes CASSHQTLGLDYGYTF.

The V gene is TRBV15, the J gene TRBJ2-7; the match to TRBD2 covers 8 bases. V shed 5 bases, J shed 7 bases, and the junction held 7 bases outside the gene matches. The CDR3 is 13 amino acids. The germline V gene has CDR1 LNHNV and CDR2 YYDKDF (reference sequence). The CDR3 DNA is TGTGCCACCAGCCCCAAAATAGCGGGAGAGCAGTACTTC. Its translation: CATSPKIAGEQYF.

The J gene is TRBJ1-2, the V gene TRBV2; D not resolved. V was cut by 0 bases and J by 0 bases, with 11 bases left in between. The CDR3 loop spans 16 amino acids. Germline values: CDR1 SNHLY, CDR2 FYNNEI. The CDR3 region is CASSEARLIANYGYTF. The CDR3 nucleotides are TGTGCCAGCAGTGAAGCGCGACTGATAGCTAACTATGGCTACACCTTC.

The chain is built from TRBV19 and TRBJ2-1; perhaps TRBD2 as D (5 bases). CDR1 is LNHDA and CDR2 is SQIVND in the germline V gene (reference sequence). V lost 5 bases, J lost 3 bases, and 17 bases lay in between. There are 16 residues in the CDR3. CDR3 coding DNA: TGTGCCAGTAGTCCACCCCCGGCACGGGACTACAATGAGCAGTTCTTC. It codes for CASSPPPARDYNEQFF.

This clone has more than one count but fewer than ten. The rearrangement uses TRBV10-3 and TRBJ1-5; 7 nucleotides agree with TRBD1. Germline V gene sequence: CDR1 ENHRY, CDR2 SYGVKD. The CDR3 spans 13 residues. V gave up 4 bases and J gave up 5 bases; unmatched junction bases: 2. The chain's CDR3 is CAISVTGYQPQHF. As DNA, the CDR3 is TGTGCCATCAGTGTGACAGGGTATCAGCCCCAGCATTTT.

In this sample, this clone turned up a few times. V is TRBV7-9 and J is TRBJ1-5; D gene uncertain. Germline assignment: CDR1 SEHNR and CDR2 FQNEAQ (reference sequence). Between the trimmed V and J ends, which lost 5 bases and 9 bases, there was a span of 14 bases. This CDR3 is 13 amino acids long. CDR3 amino acids: CASSLDPPGPQHF. The CDR3 DNA is TGTGCCAGCAGCCTAGATCCCCCGGGGCCCCAGCATTTT.

Concerning this clone itself: The junction and the germline gene differ at one end; a read error may be behind it. V and J are TRBV7-2 and TRBJ1-1; D might be TRBD1 (6 bases). This CDR3 contains 12 residues. The germline CDR1 and CDR2 sequences are SGHTA and FQGNSA. The CDR3 reads CASSVNRVGPIF. Here the CDR3 DNA reads TGTGCCAGCAGCGTTAACAGGGTCGGGCCTATCTTT.

This chain connects TRBV4-1 to TRBJ2-5; 10 bases agree with TRBD1. The CDR3 runs 15 residues. Per germline, CDR1 MGHRA and CDR2 YSYEKL. The junction had 12 bases not matched to a gene; V was cut back by 3 bases and J by 11 bases. CDR3 coding DNA: TGCGCCAGCAGCCAGCTTGGACAGGGGGAAAGGGAGCAGTACTTC. This gives the protein CASSQLGQGEREQYF.